One sample yielded the 8 T cell receptor beta chains listed below, sequenced in a study of glioma-infiltrating T cells. The iRepertoire nested amplicon-rescue multiplex PCR amplified TCR alpha and beta CDR3s from RNA. Each CDR3 protein gets one entry after TCRdb re-called the multiplex PCR reads with MiXCR. Of about 130,000 distinct CDR3 sequences in the sample, less than 30% were seen once. Sequencing used glioma tissue, nonneoplastic brain tissue, or PBMCs (not recorded which). These receptors were obtained from a human donor with low-grade glioma or glioblastoma, undergoing nonglioma brain surgery, or in good health (not recorded which).

At least ten counts were recorded for this clonotype. The J gene is TRBJ2-3, the V gene TRBV27; D is ambiguous. Germline V gives CDR1 MNHEY, CDR2 SMNVEV (reference sequence). The V and J ends lost 2 bases and 0 bases respectively, with 6 bases between them. The CDR3 is made up of 14 amino acids. CDR3 sequence (DNA): TGTGCCAGCAGTTTACAAAGGAGCACAGATACGCAGTATTTT. Protein sequence: CASSLQRSTDTQYF.

This clonotype was picked up a small number of times. This sequence joins TRBV2 and TRBJ2-4, with D tentatively TRBD2 (5 bases). Trimming stripped 10 bases from V and 10 bases from J, with 23 bases between. This CDR3 has 14 residues. Germline loops: CDR1 SNHLY, CDR2 FYNNEI. This CDR3 reads CANNRWRQPEIQYF. In DNA form, the CDR3 reads TGTGCCAACAACCGATGGAGGCAGCCCGAGATTCAGTACTTC.

The chain combines TRBV6-6 with TRBJ1-4; TRBD1 matches 7 bases. V lost 2 bases and J lost 7; bases outside the gene matches: 10. CDR3 size: 16 residues. The germline CDR1 and CDR2 sequences are MNHNY and SVGAGI (reference sequence). The CDR3 DNA is TGTGCCAGCAGTTACACCCGGGCAGGGGGAGTTGAAAAACTGTTTTTT. It is translated as CASSYTRAGGVEKLFF.

At least ten counts were recorded for this clonotype. The germline gene is not matched at one end of the junction; a read error may be the cause. The chain carries TRBV4-1 and TRBJ2-1, with TRBD2 as a possible D gene (5 bases). The CDR3 has 13 residues. The germline CDR1 and CDR2 sequences are MGHRA and YSYEKL. The CDR3 bases are TGCGCCAGCAGCCAAGACACGAGCGGAAAATGGCTCTTC. As protein: CASSQDTSGKWLF.

This clonotype was detected many times. The rearrangement links TRBV6-1 to TRBJ2-7; D may be TRBD2 (5 bases). This CDR3 comprises 12 residues. The germline V gene encodes CDR1 MNHNS and CDR2 SASEGT. Trimming took 8 bases from V and 2 from J, leaving 10 bases between them. The CDR3 DNA sequence: TGTGCCAGCGGACTGGAAACCTACGAGCAGTACTTC. Residues: CASGLETYEQYF.

This clonotype appeared many times. J is TRBJ1-1 and V is TRBV28; weak D call: TRBD1 (6 bases). V was trimmed by 5 bases and J by 3 bases, leaving 19 bases between them. Germline CDR1 reads MDHEN; CDR2 reads SYDVKM. This CDR3 is 16 amino acids long. The CDR3 nucleotides read TGTGCCAGCAGTCCCAGGGGTCCCTATGGGGACACTGAAGCTTTCTTT. It translates to CASSPRGPYGDTEAFF.

This clonotype was observed at least ten times. This chain links TRBV7-9 with TRBJ2-1; no reliable D call. Per germline, CDR1 SEHNR and CDR2 FQNEAQ (reference sequence). Between the trimmed V and J ends, which lost 5 bases and 9 bases, there was a span of 17 bases. This CDR3 is 14 amino acids long. The CDR3 nucleotides read TGTGCCAGCAGCCAAGGCAGCGAATTGAGTGAGCAGTTCTTC. Translating it yields CASSQGSELSEQFF.

The chain couples TRBV6-6 to TRBJ2-3; a weak D match, TRBD2 (5 bases). The CDR3 length is 15 residues. The V gene lost 4 bases and the J gene lost 0 bases, with 11 bases spanning the gap. Germline V gene lookup returns CDR1 MNHNY and CDR2 SVGAGI (reference sequence). For the CDR3, the DNA is TGTGCCAGCAGTTCGGCCGGGATAAGCACAGATACGCAGTATTTT. It specifies CASSSAGISTDTQYF.